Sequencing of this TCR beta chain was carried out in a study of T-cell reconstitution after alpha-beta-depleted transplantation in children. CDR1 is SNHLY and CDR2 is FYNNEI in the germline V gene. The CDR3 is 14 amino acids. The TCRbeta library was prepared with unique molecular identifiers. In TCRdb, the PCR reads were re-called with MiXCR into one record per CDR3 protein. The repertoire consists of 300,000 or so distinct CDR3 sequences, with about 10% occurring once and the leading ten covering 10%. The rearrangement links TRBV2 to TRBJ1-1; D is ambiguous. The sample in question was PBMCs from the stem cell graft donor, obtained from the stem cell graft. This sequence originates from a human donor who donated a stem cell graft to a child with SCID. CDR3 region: CTFSRAGMNTEAFF. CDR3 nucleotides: TGTACCTTCAGTAGAGCGGGAATGAACACTGAAGCTTTCTTT.